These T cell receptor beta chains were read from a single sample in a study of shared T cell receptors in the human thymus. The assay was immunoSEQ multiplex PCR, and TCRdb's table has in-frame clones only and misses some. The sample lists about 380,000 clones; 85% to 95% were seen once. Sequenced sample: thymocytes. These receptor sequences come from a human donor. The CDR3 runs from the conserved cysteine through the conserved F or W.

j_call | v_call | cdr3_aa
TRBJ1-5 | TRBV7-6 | CASSPGPGRGNQPQHF
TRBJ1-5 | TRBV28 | CASSLSGQTPYSNQPQHF
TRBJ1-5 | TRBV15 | CATSRDCGQPQHF
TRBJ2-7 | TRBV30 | CAWSEKREYYEQYF
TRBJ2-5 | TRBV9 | CASRYRDRGHQETQYF
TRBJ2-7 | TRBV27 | CASRNRRTSGPTTYEQYF
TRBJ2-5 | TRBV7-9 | CASSSRDRVETQYF
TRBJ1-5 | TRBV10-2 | CASSETGRFEPQHF
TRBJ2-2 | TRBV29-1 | CSARPIAGGTGELFF
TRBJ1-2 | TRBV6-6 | CASSPFPAGLYGYTF
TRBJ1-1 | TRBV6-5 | CASSHTTNTEAFF
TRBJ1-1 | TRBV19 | CASSTYAFGDRVGENTEAFF
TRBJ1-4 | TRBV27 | CASSFKSRGTQNEKLFF
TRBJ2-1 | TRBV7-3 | CASGGRADEQFF